The entry that follows covers one T cell receptor beta chain sequence. The TCR beta CDR3 regions underwent amplification from RNA transcripts. First-round RT-PCR employed HTBI primers, with a second-round multiplex PCR after it. TCRdb recomputed calls from the multiplex PCR reads with MiXCR, one row per CDR3 protein. The data show around 590,000 distinct CDR3 sequences, with 39% seen just once and about 4.6% held by the top ten. The sample originates from a study of Graves' ophthalmopathy and Graves' hyperthyroidism. V trimming: 6 bases; J trimming: 6 bases; junction bases outside the gene matches: 11. The CDR3 is 16 amino acids. Germline V gene data show CDR1 as KGHDR and CDR2 as SFDVKD.

The rearrangement joins TRBV24-1 to TRBJ2-3, with TRBD2 identical over 10 bases. Material for sequencing was peripheral blood or thyroid tissue (not recorded which). The clonotype comes from an adult man with Graves' hyperthyroidism. The CDR3 is CATSFRTSGAGDTQYF. For the CDR3, the DNA is TGTGCCACCAGTTTTAGGACTAGCGGCGCCGGGGATACGCAGTATTTT.